Below, 14 T cell receptor beta chains from the same sample are listed, as sequenced in a study of cytomegalovirus exposure and HLA in healthy donors. PCR amplification relied on 60 Vbeta primers (plus 13 Jbeta primers). TCRdb's copy holds only in-frame clones and misses some; the assay was immunoSEQ multiplex PCR. The sample holds some 71,000 clones, roughly 74% seen once. The sequenced sample was PBMCs. These receptor sequences come from a woman in her twenties or thirties in good health and CMV-seropositive.

The chain links TRBV5-1 to TRBJ1-1, with TRBD1 matching over 8 bases. Germline CDR1 SGHRS, CDR2 YFSETQ. The length of the CDR3 is 15 residues. The V and J ends lost 4 bases and 0 bases, in that order; junction bases with no gene match: 5. The CDR3 sequence is CASSPRTGMNTEAFF. The CDR3 nucleotides are TGCGCCAGCAGCCCGCGGACAGGGATGAACACTGAAGCTTTCTTT.

The chain couples TRBV28 to TRBJ1-2; the match to TRBD1 covers 11 bases. The CDR3 extends over 15 amino acids. Looked up from germline, CDR1 is MDHEN and CDR2 is SYDVKM. J gave up 5 bases and V 8 bases, and 10 bases lay outside the gene matches. CDR3: CASEVQDRGLYGYTF. The DNA of the CDR3 is TGTGCCAGCGAGGTTCAGGACAGGGGGCTGTATGGCTACACCTTC.

This clone was seen a handful of times. V gene TRBV6-1 combines with J gene TRBJ1-3; possibly TRBD1 for D (6 bases). The germline gives CDR1 MNHNS, CDR2 SASEGT. The CDR3 contains 13 residues. Trimming stripped 7 bases from V and 8 bases from J, with 15 bases between. CDR3 bases: TGTGCCAGCACCCTATTACAGGGCTACACCATATATTTT. As protein: CASTLLQGYTIYF.

This clone was observed once. The genes are TRBV30 and TRBJ1-2; TRBD1 matches at 9 bases. Germline CDR1 GTSNPN, CDR2 SVGIG (reference sequence). The CDR3 loop spans 15 amino acids. The V segment lost 0 bases and the J segment 2 bases; nucleotides outside the gene matches: 4. The CDR3 DNA is TGTGCCTGGAGTGTAGGCGGGACAGGGAACTATGGCTACACCTTC. Translated: CAWSVGGTGNYGYTF.

The chain has TRBV28 and TRBJ2-1; D ambiguous. Trimming left V 1 base short and J 3 bases short, with 10 bases between. The CDR3 sequence is 15 residues long. The germline gives CDR1 MDHEN, CDR2 SYDVKM. CDR3 protein: CASSLSALGYNEQFF. The CDR3 bases are TGTGCCAGCAGTTTATCAGCGTTAGGCTACAATGAGCAGTTCTTC.

The genes are TRBV5-3 and TRBJ2-2; TRBD2 aligns across 7 bases. TRBV5-3 is reported as an ORF; its role is uncertain. The CDR3 extends over 16 amino acids. V trimming: 6 bases; J trimming: 1 base; junction bases outside the gene matches: 9. In nucleotides, the CDR3 is TGTGCCAGAACCCGTAGGGGCGGGAGGAACACCGGGGAGCTGTTTTTT. This encodes CARTRRGGRNTGELFF.

The chain couples TRBV2 to TRBJ1-2; D is unclear. Per the germline V gene, CDR1 is SNHLY and CDR2 is FYNNEI. The CDR3 runs 13 residues. Trimming left V 6 bases short and J 0 bases short, with 8 bases between. This CDR3 is CASRIRSNYGYTF. The CDR3 DNA reads as TGTGCCAGCAGAATACGGTCTAACTATGGCTACACCTTC.

The chain carries TRBV28 and TRBJ2-5; a weak D match, TRBD1 (6 bases). Trimming shortened V by 7 bases and J by 7 bases, and 10 bases separated the two germline ends. Looked up from germline, CDR1 is MDHEN and CDR2 is SYDVKM. The CDR3 covers 11 residues. The CDR3 DNA reads TGTGCCAGCATGGGGGCCGGGACCCAGTACTTC. This encodes CASMGAGTQYF.

The V and J genes are TRBV27 and TRBJ1-2, with 11 bases lining up with TRBD1. The CDR3 runs to 15 residues. The V segment lost 5 bases and the J segment 4 bases; nucleotides outside the gene matches: 6. Germline CDR1 reads MNHEY; CDR2 reads SMNVEV (reference sequence). CDR3 protein: CASSPTGQGVYGYTF. CDR3 sequence (DNA): TGTGCCAGCAGTCCCACGGGACAGGGGGTCTATGGCTACACCTTC.

The J gene is TRBJ1-3, the V gene TRBV30, with TRBD1 matching over 9 bases. CDR3 length equals 18 residues. The trim removed 4 bases at V and 0 bases at J, leaving 13 bases unmatched. Germline values: CDR1 GTSNPN, CDR2 SVGIG (reference sequence). In nucleotides, the CDR3 is TGTGCCTGGATCCCCCCGGGACAGGGTTTACTCTCTGGAAACACCATATATTTT. This encodes CAWIPPGQGLLSGNTIYF. The whole variable domain, remainder taken from reference TRBV30 and TRBJ1-3, is SQTIHQWPATLVQPVGSPLSLECTVEGTSNPNLYWYRQAAGRGLQLLFYSVGIGQISSEVPQNLSASRPQDRQFILSSKKLLLSDSGFYLCAWIPPGQGLLSGNTIYFGEGSWLTVV.

The V gene is TRBV9, the J gene TRBJ1-1; D gene unclear. CDR1 is SGDLS and CDR2 is YYNGEE in the germline V gene. Trimming pared 5 bases from V and 6 bases from J, leaving 14 bases between. This CDR3 has 13 residues. The DNA for the CDR3 is TGTGCCAGCAGTCGTAGGAGCGGCGCTGAAGCTTTCTTT. Amino acid sequence: CASSRRSGAEAFF. The full variable domain, completed using reference TRBV9 and TRBJ1-1, is DSGVTQTPKHLITATGQRVTLRCSPRSGDLSVYWYQQSLDQGLQFLIQYYNGEERAKGNILERFSAQQFPDLHSELNLSSLELGDSALYFCASSRRSGAEAFFGQGTRLTVV.

This rearrangement joins TRBV27 to TRBJ2-1; possible D gene TRBD1, 5 bases. CDR3 size: 13 residues. CDR1 is MNHEY, CDR2 SMNVEV, per germline (reference sequence). Trimming cost V 6 bases and J 7 bases, with 13 bases left between them. For the CDR3, the DNA is TGTGCCAGCAGGGCCTCAGGGCGGAATGAGCAGTTCTTC. Translation gives CASRASGRNEQFF.

The rearrangement uses TRBV4-3 and TRBJ2-2, with TRBD2 as a possible D gene (5 bases). V was clipped by 1 base and J by 6 bases, with 18 bases between them. Germline CDR1 reads LGHNA; CDR2 reads YSLEER. The CDR3 has 17 amino acids. CDR3 sequence reads: CASSQVESGMDSGELFF. CDR3 coding DNA: TGCGCCAGCAGCCAAGTGGAATCGGGGATGGACTCCGGGGAGCTGTTTTTT.

The gene calls are TRBV6-1 and TRBJ2-7, with D possibly TRBD1 on 5 matching bases. CDR3 length: 13 residues. Germline CDR1 is MNHNS and CDR2 is SASEGT. Trimming removed 4 bases from V and 5 bases from J, with 12 bases in between. The CDR3 DNA reads as TGTGCCAGCAGTGTACAAGGGGTCGACGAGCAGTACTTC. Encoded protein: CASSVQGVDEQYF.